Here is one T cell receptor beta chain with its context. The data belong to a study of cytomegalovirus exposure and HLA in healthy donors. CDR1 and CDR2 from the germline V gene are SNHLY and FYNNEI. There are 17 residues in the CDR3. Between the trimmed V and J ends, which lost 2 bases and 4 bases, there was a span of 19 bases. Some clones are missing from TCRdb's copy, which holds only in-frame ones; the method was immunoSEQ multiplex PCR. This repertoire shows about 330,000 clones, roughly 87% found once; its top ten account for 1.2%. The J gene is TRBJ2-3, the V gene TRBV2, with D perhaps matching TRBD2 (5 bases). Sequencing was done on a sample of PBMCs. The clonotype comes from a woman between 25 and 40 years old in good health and CMV-seropositive. The CDR3 sequence is CASSERASPGPADTQYF. CDR3 in DNA: TGTGCCAGCAGTGAACGGGCTAGCCCAGGTCCCGCAGATACGCAGTATTTT.